This T cell receptor beta chain was documented in a study of shared clonotypes between healthy human individuals. Study-level findings and limits: Sampling involved blood alone; tissue repertoires likely differ.

On this clone itself: Its antigen is unknown.

Only in-frame clones appear in the TCRdb table, and some are missing; sequencing was by immunoSEQ multiplex PCR. The sample includes around 750,000 clones, about 74% of them seen just once. The CDR3 totals 15 residues. V was cut by 6 bases and J by 5 bases, with 17 bases left in between. Germline V gene sequence: CDR1 MNHEY, CDR2 SVGAGI. Sequencing used memory CD4+ T cells sorted from blood. Stated subset: CD45RA-negative fraction. The chain links TRBV6-5 to TRBJ2-1; D may be TRBD2 (5 bases). This TCR was sampled from a woman aged 25 to 45 in good health. Written as DNA, the CDR3 is TGTGCCAGCAGCCGTACTAGGACGCGCCACAATGAGCAGTTCTTC. Protein product: CASSRTRTRHNEQFF.